What follows is one T cell receptor (beta chain) and its context. Its antigen is unidentified. PCR amplification relied on 60 Vbeta primers (plus 13 Jbeta primers). The assay was immunoSEQ multiplex PCR, and TCRdb's table has in-frame clones only and misses some. Among about 130,000 clones listed, around 80% were seen once. These data are taken from a study of cytomegalovirus exposure and HLA in healthy donors. The overall study: The 100 million to 120 million unique TCR beta sequences, from roughly 170 million T cells, were found by an earlier analysis.

CDR3 size: 16 residues. Germline V gene lookup returns CDR1 SGDLS and CDR2 YYNGEE. The V and J ends lost 0 bases and 0 bases respectively, with 10 bases between them. Study-wide results and caveats: Overall, approximately 150 TCR beta chains were annotated as cytomegalovirus-associated. In an earlier analysis, productive rearrangement rates for most beta V segments clustered near 87% or 30%. Several top significant clusters appeared, in a later analysis, to be linked to common viral pathogens.

This clonotype was sampled from a female donor in good health and CMV-seronegative. The chain recombines TRBV9 with TRBJ2-1; D not resolved. Material: PBMCs. Here the CDR3 reads CASSVEPRSSYNEQFF. CDR3 DNA: TGTGCCAGCAGCGTAGAACCTAGAAGCTCCTACAATGAGCAGTTCTTC.